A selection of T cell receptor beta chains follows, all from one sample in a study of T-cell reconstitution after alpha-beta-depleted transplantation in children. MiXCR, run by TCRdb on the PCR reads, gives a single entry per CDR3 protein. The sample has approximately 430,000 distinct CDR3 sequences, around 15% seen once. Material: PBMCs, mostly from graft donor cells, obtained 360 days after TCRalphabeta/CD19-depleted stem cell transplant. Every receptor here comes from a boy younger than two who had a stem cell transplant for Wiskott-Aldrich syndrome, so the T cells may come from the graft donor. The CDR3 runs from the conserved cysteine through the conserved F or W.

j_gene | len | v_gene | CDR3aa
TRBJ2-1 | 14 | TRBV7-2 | CASSSVTGYLGEFF
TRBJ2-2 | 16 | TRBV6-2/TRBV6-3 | CASSTRLAGVHGELFF
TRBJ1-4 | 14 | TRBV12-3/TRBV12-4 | CASSFLGTYEKLFF
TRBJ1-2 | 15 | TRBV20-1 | CSASVPGQGFGGYTF
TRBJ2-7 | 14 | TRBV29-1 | CSVGGPDRSYEQYF
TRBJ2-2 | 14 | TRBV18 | CASSPRATTGELFF
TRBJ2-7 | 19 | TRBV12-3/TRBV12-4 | CASSLVLAGGPTPSYEQYF
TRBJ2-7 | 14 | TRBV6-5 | CASSYRGLGYEQYF
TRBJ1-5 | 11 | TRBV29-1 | CSVRDPQSQHF
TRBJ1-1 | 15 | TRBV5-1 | CASSPLRGMNTEAFF
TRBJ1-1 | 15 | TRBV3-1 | CASSQGPTGLAEAFF
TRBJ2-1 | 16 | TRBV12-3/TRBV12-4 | CASSLLSGISYNEQFF
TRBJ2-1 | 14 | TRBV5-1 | CASSLGGSGNEQFF
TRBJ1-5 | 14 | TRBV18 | CASSPRQGNQPQHF
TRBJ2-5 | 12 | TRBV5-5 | CASSLVEDPRHF
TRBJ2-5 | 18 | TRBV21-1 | CATCLLAGGAITQETQYF